A single sample is the source of the 12 T cell receptor beta chains below, sequenced in a study of blood T cells in healthy people across ages. Using a J-beta primer mix together with a sample-barcoded 5' primer, a second PCR was run for roughly 7 to 11 cycles. TCRdb ran MiXCR on the 5' RACE reads and lists one entry per CDR3 protein. The top ten clones hold 15% to 20% of a sample with about 780,000 distinct CDR3 sequences, about 46% of them seen once. The sequencing sample was made of blood. The receptors stem from an elderly man in good health.

This clonotype was found many times. A much larger clone is a single base away; this may be a read error. This chain connects TRBV29-1 to TRBJ2-1; 7 nucleotides agree with TRBD2. The DNA end is more similar to TRBJ2-7, so the J call may be wrong. Germline V gene lookup returns CDR1 SQVTM and CDR2 ANQGSEA. The CDR3 length is 21 residues. The CDR3 DNA reads TGCAGCGTTAGAAGGAGTGAGGTGTTGGGGGGGATAATGGGGTCCTACAATGAGCAGTACTTC. It yields the protein CSVRRSEVLGGIMGSYNEQYF.

Here the CDR3 reads CAWSVGVAGGTGDTQYF. As DNA, the CDR3 is TGTGCCTGGAGTGTTGGTGTCGCGGGGGGTACGGGAGATACGCAGTATTTT. The rearrangement links TRBV30 to TRBJ2-3; 8 bases map to TRBD2. Looked up from germline, CDR1 is GTSNPN and CDR2 is SVGIG (reference sequence). This CDR3 region has 17 residues. Trimming cost V 0 bases and J 5 bases; bases outside gene matches: 13.

This chain joins TRBV28 and TRBJ2-1; 9 nucleotides line up with TRBD2. The better agreement between TRBJ2-7 and the DNA end casts doubt on the J call. Germline V gene data show CDR1 as MDHEN and CDR2 as SYDVKM. The CDR3 sequence is 18 residues long. DNA of the CDR3: TGTGCCAGCAGTTCAAACTTCCGATTGCTAGCGGGATACAATGAGCAGTACTTC. It translates to CASSSNFRLLAGYNEQYF.

V gene TRBV27 combines with J gene TRBJ2-7; D uncertain. CDR3 size: 13 residues. The germline gives CDR1 MNHEY, CDR2 SMNVEV (reference sequence). V was trimmed by 4 bases and J by 3 bases, leaving 10 bases between them. CDR3 residues: CASSSGPIYEQYF. CDR3 in DNA: TGTGCCAGCAGTTCGGGCCCCATCTACGAGCAGTACTTC.

The V and J genes are TRBV28 and TRBJ2-7; tentatively, D is TRBD1 (6 bases). The CDR3 contains 15 residues. Germline loops: CDR1 MDHEN, CDR2 SYDVKM. V was clipped by 6 bases and J by 3 bases, with 18 bases between them. This CDR3 reads CASRDPIGTYYEQYF. CDR3 bases: TGTGCCAGCAGGGACCCGATCGGGACATACTACGAGCAGTACTTC.

The V and J genes are TRBV29-1 and TRBJ2-5, with 7 bases lining up with TRBD2. The V gene's germline CDR1 is SQVTM and CDR2 ANQGSEA. This CDR3 is built from 16 residues. V was pared by 6 bases and J by 0 bases, with 13 bases of the junction left unmatched. The CDR3 DNA sequence: TGCAGCGTACGATGGGGGGGAGGGGCCCACCAAGAGACCCAGTACTTC. It is translated as CSVRWGGGAHQETQYF.

At least ten counts were recorded for this clonotype. The chain uses TRBV12-3 or TRBV12-4 and TRBJ1-2; 9 bases agree with TRBD1. With 6 bases clipped from V and 3 bases from J, the junction kept 2 bases outside the gene matches. The CDR3 consists of 13 residues. The CDR3 loop is CASRRTGDYGYTF. The CDR3 DNA follows: TGTGCCAGCAGACGGACAGGGGACTATGGCTACACCTTC.

This sequence joins TRBV20-1 and TRBJ2-7; a weak D match, TRBD2 (5 bases). Germline V CDR1 and CDR2: DFQATT, SNEGSKA (reference sequence). The CDR3 is 12 amino acids. Trimming took off 0 bases at V and 5 bases at J, with 8 bases between the two ends. CDR3 DNA: TGCAGTGCTAGAGACGGGAAGGACGAGCAGTACTTC. Protein product: CSARDGKDEQYF.

This clonotype has just one count. CDR3 DNA sequence: TGTGCCACCAGCAGAGATGGGGCTAGCGGGAGATTTAATGAGCAGTTCTTC. Protein: CATSRDGASGRFNEQFF. This chain connects TRBV15 to TRBJ2-1, with TRBD2 matching 10 bases. Trimming removed 0 bases from V and 7 bases from J; junction bases left unmatched: 9. The CDR3 has 17 amino acids. The germline gives CDR1 LNHNV, CDR2 YYDKDF (reference sequence).

The sample holds a few counts of this clonotype. The chain combines TRBV4-2 with TRBJ1-5; the D gene is possibly TRBD1 (6 bases). In germline, CDR1 is LGHNA, CDR2 YNFKEQ. Trimming pared 1 base from V and 1 base from J, leaving 8 bases between. The CDR3 contains 15 residues. The CDR3 sequence: CASSQGTVSNQPQHF. The DNA of the CDR3 is TGTGCCAGCAGCCAAGGGACAGTGAGCAATCAGCCCCAGCATTTT.

This clonotype was seen more than once but under ten times. A much larger clone lies one base from this, so it may be a read error. The chain carries TRBV11-2 and TRBJ2-1; 10 bases are shared with TRBD2. The CDR3 is made up of 21 amino acids. V gave up 0 bases and J gave up 2 bases; unmatched junction bases: 16. The germline gives CDR1 SGHAT, CDR2 FQNNGV. The CDR3 sequence: CASSLEPSGRVGPSPYNEQFF. The CDR3 region has the DNA TGTGCCAGCAGCTTAGAACCTAGCGGGAGAGTCGGCCCTAGCCCCTACAATGAGCAGTTCTTC. Drawing the rest from reference TRBV11-2 and TRBJ2-1, the complete variable domain is EAGVAQSPRYKIIEKRQSVAFWCNPISGHATLYWYQQILGQGPKLLIQFQNNGVVDDSQLPKDRFSAERLKGVDSTLKIQPAKLEDSAVYLCASSLEPSGRVGPSPYNEQFFGPGTRLTVL.

Concerning this clonotype: Since a much larger clone is just one base distant, this may be a read error. The rearrangement joins TRBV20-1 to TRBJ2-1; the match to TRBD2 covers 16 bases. The J call may not be correct, given that the DNA end is closer to TRBJ2-7. CDR1 and CDR2 (germline): DFQATT, SNEGSKA (reference sequence). The CDR3 has 20 amino acids. The CDR3 DNA is TGCAGTGCTAGAGATGAGGGAGGGACTAGCGGGAGGGGCTCCTACAATGAGCAGTACTTC. Translating it yields CSARDEGGTSGRGSYNEQYF.